These 14 T cell receptor beta chains were sequenced from one sample in a study of shared clonotypes between healthy human individuals. Some clones are missing from TCRdb's copy, which holds only in-frame ones; the method was immunoSEQ multiplex PCR. Among approximately 2.4 million clones, around 95% were seen once, and the ten largest hold less than 0.15%. Sequenced sample: naive CD4+ T cells sorted from blood. As to subset: CD45RA+ positively selected. The receptor set was obtained from a man younger than 35 in good health.

This chain joins TRBV11-1 and TRBJ2-3; D is perhaps TRBD1 (6 bases). V dropped 7 bases and J dropped 0 bases, with 11 bases sitting between them. This CDR3 is built from 14 residues. Germline CDR1 is SGHAT and CDR2 is FQDESV (reference sequence). CDR3 amino acids: CASTTGFSTDTQYF. DNA for the CDR3: TGTGCCAGCACTACAGGGTTCAGCACAGATACGCAGTATTTT.

This sequence joins TRBV7-3 and TRBJ1-3, with a weak D call TRBD1 (5 bases). This CDR3 has 15 residues. The V and J ends lost 4 bases and 1 base respectively, with 11 bases between them. CDR1 and CDR2 from the germline V gene are SGHTA and FQGTGA. CDR3 in amino acids: CASSSGSGSGNTIYF. The CDR3 region has the DNA TGTGCCAGCAGCTCAGGGAGCGGGTCTGGAAACACCATATATTTT.

The chain links TRBV11-2 to TRBJ2-3; TRBD2 is a possible D gene (5 bases). From germline, CDR1 is SGHAT and CDR2 FQNNGV. V was trimmed by 0 bases and J by 6 bases, leaving 10 bases between them. This CDR3 has 14 amino acids. The CDR3 here is CASSLDMGVDTQYF. In nucleotides, the CDR3 is TGTGCCAGCAGCTTAGATATGGGAGTTGATACGCAGTATTTT.

The chain links TRBV19 to TRBJ2-7, with 7 bases that match TRBD2. This CDR3 has 13 amino acids. The germline V gene has CDR1 LNHDA and CDR2 SQIVND (reference sequence). The V gene end was trimmed by 7 bases and the J gene end by 2 bases; junction bases not matched to a gene: 5. In nucleotides, the CDR3 is TGTGCCAGTATCTTCGCGGGGGCCTACGAGCAGTACTTC. This sequence encodes CASIFAGAYEQYF.

Regarding this clone: This same CDR3 is encoded by further DNA sequences in the sample. The V gene is TRBV18, the J gene TRBJ2-7, with D maybe TRBD2 (5 bases). In germline, CDR1 is KGHSH, CDR2 LQKENI. V lost 6 bases and J 3 bases, leaving 9 bases between the germline ends. This CDR3 spans 12 amino acids. The CDR3 DNA follows: TGTGCCAGCTCGACCCGGGACTACGAGCAGTACTTC. As protein: CASSTRDYEQYF.

The chain is built from TRBV5-1 and TRBJ2-7, with TRBD1 matching 9 bases. CDR3 length: 14 amino acids. Trimming at V came to 5 bases and at J to 1 base, leaving 4 bases not matched to a gene. Germline-derived CDR1 and CDR2 are SGHRS and YFSETQ. The CDR3 reads CASSMTGGSYEQYF. The CDR3 DNA reads as TGCGCCAGCAGTATGACAGGGGGATCCTACGAGCAGTACTTC.

The sample holds one count of this clone. The V and J genes are TRBV2 and TRBJ1-1; a weak D match, TRBD1 (5 bases). V was clipped by 1 base and J by 1 base, with 7 bases between them. This CDR3 has 14 amino acids. CDR1 and CDR2 (germline): SNHLY, FYNNEI. In DNA form, the CDR3 reads TGTGCCAGCAGTGAAGGGACAAGGAACACTGAAGCTTTCTTT. It codes for CASSEGTRNTEAFF.

The chain recombines TRBV5-4 with TRBJ2-2, with unresolved D. CDR3 length: 15 residues. Trimming pared 1 base from V and 0 bases from J, leaving 7 bases between. The germline CDR1 and CDR2 sequences are SGHNT and YYREEE (reference sequence). The CDR3 is CASSLSSPNTGELFF. The CDR3 DNA follows: TGTGCCAGCAGCTTGTCGTCACCGAACACCGGGGAGCTGTTTTTT. Full variable domain (outside the CDR3, taken from reference TRBV5-4 and TRBJ2-2): ETGVTQSPTHLIKTRGQQVTLRCSSQSGHNTVSWYQQALGQGPQFIFQYYREEENGRGNFPPRFSGLQFPNYSSELNVNALELDDSALYLCASSLSSPNTGELFFGEGSRLTVL.

The chain employs TRBV29-1 and TRBJ2-3, with D possibly matching TRBD2 (5 bases). Germline V gene lookup returns CDR1 SQVTM and CDR2 ANQGSEA. Between the trimmed V and J ends, which lost 7 bases and 1 base, there was a span of 15 bases. The CDR3 runs 14 residues. The CDR3: CSGETVSGTDTQYF. The CDR3, as DNA: TGCAGCGGGGAGACGGTCTCTGGCACAGATACGCAGTATTTT.

V gene TRBV6-4 combines with J gene TRBJ1-1; D is uncertain. CDR1 MRHNA and CDR2 SNTAGT come from the germline V gene. Trimming cost V 3 bases and J 3 bases, with 11 bases left between them. The CDR3 is 14 residues long. The CDR3 region has the DNA TGTGCCAGCAGTGATTTCGGCGGAGACACTGAAGCTTTCTTT. This translates into CASSDFGGDTEAFF.

The chain recombines TRBV5-1 with TRBJ2-7, with 10 bases that match TRBD2. Germline V CDR1 and CDR2: SGHRS, YFSETQ. The CDR3 totals 15 residues. The V gene end was trimmed by 4 bases and the J gene end by 3 bases; junction bases not matched to a gene: 7. CDR3 protein: CASSTLAGGLYEQYF. CDR3 in DNA: TGCGCCAGCAGCACCTTAGCGGGGGGCCTCTACGAGCAGTACTTC.

Here the CDR3 DNA reads TGTGCCAGCAGTGAGATTGCCAGCTATGGCTACACCTTC. Amino acid sequence: CASSEIASYGYTF. This rearrangement joins TRBV2 to TRBJ1-2; D unclear. CDR1 and CDR2 (germline): SNHLY, FYNNEI. The V end was cut by 3 bases, the J end by 4 bases, with 9 bases between. There are 13 residues in the CDR3.

The V gene is TRBV6-5, the J gene TRBJ2-7; unclear D gene. Germline loops: CDR1 MNHEY, CDR2 SVGAGI. Trimming took off 0 bases at V and 1 base at J, with 10 bases between the two ends. This CDR3 contains 15 residues. This CDR3 reads CASSYSILHSYEQYF. In DNA, the CDR3 is TGTGCCAGCAGTTACTCTATTTTGCATTCCTACGAGCAGTACTTC.

In regard to this clone: The sample has other DNA sequences that encode this CDR3 too. This sequence joins TRBV7-2 and TRBJ2-7; D not certain. V was trimmed by 3 bases and J by 1 base, leaving 4 bases between them. CDR1 and CDR2 (germline): SGHTA, FQGNSA. There are 12 residues in the CDR3. The CDR3: CASSFPSYEQYF. The CDR3 DNA reads TGTGCCAGCAGCTTTCCATCCTACGAGCAGTACTTC.